The 26 T cell receptor beta chains reported below all come from one sample, sequenced in a study of blood T cell repertoires in COVID-19. Generated by immunoSEQ multiplex PCR, the TCRdb table keeps only in-frame clones and is missing some. The top ten hold over 5% of the sample, which has 50,000 to 55,000 clones, about nine tenths seen once. The sequenced sample consisted of peripheral blood. All receptors derive from a man aged 45-65 years with active COVID-19.

The gene calls are TRBV2 and TRBJ2-7, with 9 bases identical to TRBD1. This CDR3 is 15 amino acids long. Germline loops: CDR1 SNHLY, CDR2 FYNNEI. The V and J ends lost 2 bases and 3 bases, in that order; junction bases with no gene match: 5. The CDR3 region is CASSERGTGFYEQYF. The CDR3 nucleotides read TGTGCCAGCAGTGAAAGAGGGACAGGGTTCTACGAGCAGTACTTC.

The chain combines TRBV5-1 with TRBJ2-3; D is possibly TRBD2 (6 bases). The CDR3 has 18 amino acids. The germline V gene encodes CDR1 SGHRS and CDR2 YFSETQ. Trimming cost V 4 bases and J 0 bases, with 21 bases left between them. The CDR3 region has the DNA TGCGCCAGCAGCCTTTTTTATGGAGGGGTGCGGAGCACAGATACGCAGTATTTT. It encodes CASSLFYGGVRSTDTQYF.

The chain recombines TRBV27 with TRBJ1-5; the D gene is possibly TRBD1 (6 bases). Trimming pared 3 bases from V and 0 bases from J, leaving 15 bases between. The CDR3 is 17 residues long. Germline CDR1 and CDR2: MNHEY and SMNVEV (reference sequence). This CDR3 reads CASSFSGESYSNQPQHF. The DNA of the CDR3 is TGTGCCAGCAGTTTTTCAGGGGAGTCCTATAGCAATCAGCCCCAGCATTTT.

The chain carries TRBV19 and TRBJ2-1; perhaps TRBD2 as D (6 bases). The V gene lost 5 bases and the J gene lost 5 bases, with 16 bases spanning the gap. The CDR3 totals 15 residues. Per germline, CDR1 LNHDA and CDR2 SQIVND (reference sequence). The CDR3 loop is CASSLPGLTNNEQFF. DNA for the CDR3: TGTGCCAGTAGTTTACCGGGACTGACAAACAATGAGCAGTTCTTC.

This clone has a single count. This chain links TRBV7-2 with TRBJ1-2, with a tentative D call TRBD1 (5 bases). This CDR3 is 14 amino acids long. Germline-derived CDR1 and CDR2 are SGHTA and FQGNSA. V lost 5 bases, J lost 5 bases, and 15 bases lay in between. The CDR3 reads CASSNRDGTYGYTF. In nucleotides, the CDR3 is TGTGCCAGCAGCAACCGGGACGGGACTTATGGCTACACCTTC.

The J gene is TRBJ2-2, the V gene TRBV24-1; D gene unclear. CDR1 KGHDR and CDR2 SFDVKD come from the germline V gene. The CDR3 extends over 12 amino acids. V was pared by 7 bases and J by 5 bases, with 7 bases between. CDR3 sequence: CATRAATGELFF. The CDR3 nucleotides are TGTGCCACCAGGGCGGCGACCGGGGAGCTGTTTTTT.

The chain has TRBV6-1 and TRBJ1-3; 7 bases are shared with TRBD1. The CDR3 loop spans 14 amino acids. Germline CDR1 is MNHNS and CDR2 is SASEGT. V lost 2 bases to trimming and J lost 4 bases; unmatched junction nucleotides: 2. This CDR3 is CASSEQGVGNTIYF. CDR3 in DNA: TGTGCCAGCAGTGAACAGGGGGTAGGAAACACCATATATTTT.

A single count supports this clone. V and J are TRBV4-3 and TRBJ2-1; the D is unclear. The ends were cut back, 0 bases at V and 5 bases at J, with 5 bases in the middle. The CDR3 is 13 amino acids. Germline CDR1 LGHNA, CDR2 YSLEER. CDR3 in amino acids: CASSQDTDNEQFF. As DNA, the CDR3 is TGCGCCAGCAGCCAAGACACAGACAATGAGCAGTTCTTC.

The V call is TRBV28, the J call TRBJ1-2; no clear D gene. Germline-derived CDR1 and CDR2 are MDHEN and SYDVKM. The CDR3 covers 12 residues. V was cut by 5 bases and J by 8 bases, with 12 bases left in between. The CDR3 DNA sequence: TGTGCCAGCAGTCTGAGTATGAGCGGCTACACCTTC. It encodes CASSLSMSGYTF.

The chain employs TRBV3-1 (or the pseudogene TRBV3-2) and TRBJ2-2, with TRBD2 matching over 7 bases. Per the germline V gene, CDR1 is LGHDT and CDR2 is YNNKEL (reference sequence). After removal of 4 bases from V and 5 bases from J, the junction contained 7 bases not matched to a gene. The CDR3 spans 15 residues. The CDR3 DNA sequence: TGTGCCAGCAGCCCCCGGGGAGCGGGGACCGGGGAGCTGTTTTTT. Its translation: CASSPRGAGTGELFF.

V usage is TRBV6-2 or TRBV6-3 and J usage is TRBJ2-2; D perhaps matches TRBD2 (5 bases). Trimming stripped 6 bases from V and 3 bases from J, with 14 bases between. There are 15 residues in the CDR3. Germline V gives CDR1 MNHEY, CDR2 SVGEGT. The CDR3 DNA follows: TGTGCCAGCAGCCCCGGGGAACGAGACACCGGGGAGCTGTTTTTT. Protein sequence: CASSPGERDTGELFF.

This clone occurred a few times. The chain has TRBV2 and TRBJ2-3; the match to TRBD1 covers 7 bases. The CDR3 is 14 amino acids. Germline V lookup: CDR1 SNHLY, CDR2 FYNNEI. V dropped 6 bases and J dropped 4; count of bases not matched to a gene: 7. The DNA of the CDR3 is TGTGCCAGCAGGCCTAGGGGGACAGCAGATACGCAGTATTTT. It specifies CASRPRGTADTQYF.

The chain uses TRBV6-5 and TRBJ2-7; 8 positions agree with TRBD1. V lost 6 bases and J lost 2; bases outside the gene matches: 3. CDR1 and CDR2 (germline): MNHEY, SVGAGI. CDR3 length equals 13 residues. The CDR3 nucleotides read TGTGCCAGCAGACCGACAGGGGCCTACGAGCAGTACTTC. It encodes CASRPTGAYEQYF.

The J gene is TRBJ1-4, the V gene TRBV7-9; 11 nucleotides line up with TRBD1. The CDR3 is made up of 16 amino acids. The trim removed 3 bases at V and 6 bases at J, leaving 6 bases unmatched. CDR1 SEHNR and CDR2 FQNEAQ come from the germline V gene (reference sequence). CDR3 in DNA: TGTGCCAGCAGCTTCGGGGGACAGGGGGTTTATGAAAAACTGTTTTTT. Translation: CASSFGGQGVYEKLFF.

The chain has TRBV7-2 and TRBJ1-1; 7 bases are shared with TRBD1. Germline trimming cut 5 bases from V and 4 bases from J; bases unmatched to any gene: 4. The germline V gene has CDR1 SGHTA and CDR2 FQGNSA. CDR3 length: 13 residues. The CDR3 reads CASSTPGGTEAFF. The CDR3, as DNA: TGTGCCAGCAGCACCCCAGGGGGCACTGAAGCTTTCTTT.

The chain recombines TRBV5-1 with TRBJ2-2; D is possibly TRBD1 (6 bases). In germline, CDR1 is SGHRS, CDR2 YFSETQ. The CDR3 is 14 residues long. V shed 0 bases and J shed 6 bases, with 9 bases lying between them. CDR3 loop: CASSLDPGAGELFF. The DNA for the CDR3 is TGCGCCAGCAGCTTGGACCCAGGGGCCGGGGAGCTGTTTTTT.

The chain is built from TRBV7-9 and TRBJ2-1, with unresolved D. V lost 3 bases and J lost 9, with 15 bases in between. This CDR3 is built from 14 residues. Germline-derived CDR1 and CDR2 are SEHNR and FQNEAQ (reference sequence). In nucleotides, the CDR3 is TGTGCCAGCAGCTTGGGTGTCGGGTTTAGTGAGCAGTTCTTC. Translating gives CASSLGVGFSEQFF.

This clone was seen only once. The rearrangement uses TRBV5-5 and TRBJ2-5; perhaps TRBD2 as D (7 bases). This CDR3 comprises 16 residues. Germline V gene lookup returns CDR1 SGHKS and CDR2 YYEKEE (reference sequence). The V end lost 4 bases, the J end lost 5 bases, and 21 bases lay between the germline ends. CDR3 nucleotide sequence: TGTGCCAGCAGCGTAGGGGACATGGGGGGAGGGGAGACCCAGTACTTC. Residues: CASSVGDMGGGETQYF.

The chain combines TRBV5-5 with TRBJ2-7; TRBD2 matches at 9 bases. The V gene's germline CDR1 is SGHKS and CDR2 YYEKEE (reference sequence). The J segment lost 4 bases and the V segment lost 4 bases, leaving 6 bases of the junction unmatched. This CDR3 has 14 residues. The CDR3 region is CASSAFAGGYEQYF. For the CDR3, the DNA is TGTGCCAGCAGCGCCTTCGCGGGAGGGTACGAGCAGTACTTC.

In this sample, this clone turned up a few times. The rearrangement links TRBV3-1 (or the pseudogene TRBV3-2) to TRBJ1-2, with 7 bases matching TRBD1. V trimming: 3 bases; J trimming: 5 bases; junction bases outside the gene matches: 6. This CDR3 comprises 14 residues. Per germline, CDR1 LGHDT and CDR2 YNNKEL (reference sequence). CDR3 sequence (DNA): TGTGCCAGCAGCCACCTTGGACAGGTTTATGGCTACACCTTC. It yields the protein CASSHLGQVYGYTF.

CDR3 in DNA: TGTGCCTGGAGTGGTCAGGGGTCTCGCGAGCAGTACTTC. Encoded protein: CAWSGQGSREQYF. The V and J genes are TRBV30 and TRBJ2-7, with D possibly being TRBD1 (6 bases). The CDR3 contains 13 residues. Germline V lookup: CDR1 GTSNPN, CDR2 SVGIG (reference sequence). V was trimmed by 1 base and J by 6 bases, leaving 13 bases between them.

This clone occurred once. The chain combines TRBV10-3 with TRBJ2-7, with D maybe TRBD1 (5 bases). This CDR3 comprises 12 residues. V dropped 8 bases and J dropped 3 bases, with 11 bases sitting between them. CDR1 and CDR2 (germline): ENHRY, SYGVKD. CDR3 protein: CAIGLTDYEQYF. The CDR3 DNA is TGTGCCATCGGATTGACAGACTACGAGCAGTACTTC.

A single count supports this clone. The V gene is TRBV5-1, the J gene TRBJ2-7, with TRBD1 as a possible D gene (6 bases). Germline lookup yields CDR1 SGHRS and CDR2 YFSETQ. This CDR3 region has 14 residues. The V end was cut by 4 bases, the J end by 3 bases, with 14 bases between. Here the CDR3 reads CASSEQGPNYEQYF. CDR3 nucleotide sequence: TGCGCCAGCAGCGAACAGGGACCCAACTACGAGCAGTACTTC.

J is TRBJ1-2 and V is TRBV5-4, with D perhaps matching TRBD1 (6 bases). V lost 4 bases to trimming and J lost 2 bases, with 18 bases between them. The CDR3 consists of 16 residues. In germline, CDR1 is SGHNT, CDR2 YYREEE (reference sequence). CDR3 coding DNA: TGTGCCAGCAGCGCTCGGATGGGGGCTTTAAACTATGGCTACACCTTC. Protein sequence: CASSARMGALNYGYTF.

The chain joins TRBV6-5 to TRBJ1-3, with D unclear. V was trimmed by 4 bases and J by 1 base, leaving 11 bases between them. This CDR3 comprises 15 residues. Germline assignment: CDR1 MNHEY and CDR2 SVGAGI. The chain's CDR3 is CASSSPAGSGNTIYF. The DNA for the CDR3 is TGTGCCAGCAGTTCCCCCGCGGGATCTGGAAACACCATATATTTT.

The J gene is TRBJ2-7, the V gene TRBV12-3 or TRBV12-4, with 8 bases aligning to TRBD1. V trimming: 7 bases; J trimming: 5 bases; junction bases outside the gene matches: 4. This CDR3 region has 12 residues. CDR3 amino acids: CASTEQGDEQYF. Written as DNA, the CDR3 is TGTGCCAGCACCGAACAGGGGGACGAGCAGTACTTC.